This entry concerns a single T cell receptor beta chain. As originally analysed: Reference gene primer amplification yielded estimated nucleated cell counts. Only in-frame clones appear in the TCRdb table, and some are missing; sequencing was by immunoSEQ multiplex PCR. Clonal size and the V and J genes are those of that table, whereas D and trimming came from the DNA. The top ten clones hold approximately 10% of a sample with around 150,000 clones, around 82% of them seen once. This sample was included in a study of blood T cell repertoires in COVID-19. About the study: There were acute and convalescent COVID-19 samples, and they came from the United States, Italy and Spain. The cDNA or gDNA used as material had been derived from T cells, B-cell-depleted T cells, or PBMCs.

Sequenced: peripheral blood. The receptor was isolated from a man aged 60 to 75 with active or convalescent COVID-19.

CDR3 coding DNA: TGTGCCAGCAGCTTGAGTCCGGTCGAGGTTTACGAGCAGTACTTC. This translates into CASSLSPVEVYEQYF. The chain is built from TRBV5-6 and TRBJ2-7; D unclear. This CDR3 region has 15 residues. V was shortened by 1 base and J by 4 bases, with 15 bases between the two germline ends. Germline CDR1 and CDR2: SGHDT and YYEEEE.